Following are 27 T cell receptor beta chains from one sample sequenced in a study of cytomegalovirus exposure and HLA in healthy donors. The primer mix had 60 Vbeta and 13 Jbeta primers. Measured with immunoSEQ multiplex PCR; TCRdb has only the in-frame clones, and not every one. The repertoire holds about 130,000 clones, with 77% as singletons. The source material was PBMCs. Receptors were obtained from a woman aged 40-49 years in good health and CMV-seropositive.

The CDR3 sequence: CASSPRLGASYEQYF. Written as DNA, the CDR3 is TGTGCCAGTAGTCCGCGACTGGGGGCGTCCTACGAGCAGTACTTC. This sequence joins TRBV19 and TRBJ2-7; weak D call: TRBD1 (6 bases). V shed 5 bases and J shed 1 base, with 15 bases lying between them. CDR1 LNHDA and CDR2 SQIVND come from the germline V gene (reference sequence). The CDR3 extends over 15 amino acids.

This chain uses TRBV10-3 with TRBJ2-3; 13 nucleotides line up with TRBD2. CDR1 and CDR2 (germline): ENHRY, SYGVKD. CDR3 length equals 16 residues. The J segment lost 2 bases and the V segment lost 6 bases, leaving 5 bases of the junction unmatched. The CDR3 loop reads CAISTLAGGFTDTQYF. The CDR3 nucleotides are TGTGCCATCAGCACACTAGCGGGGGGGTTCACAGATACGCAGTATTTT.

This clone turned up a few times. The gene calls are TRBV5-1 and TRBJ2-1; 9 nucleotides align to TRBD1. Germline values: CDR1 SGHRS, CDR2 YFSETQ. The ends lost 4 bases at V and 4 bases at J; junction bases unmatched: 6. The CDR3 is 15 residues long. The CDR3 loop reads CASSGQGQFYNEQFF. As DNA, the CDR3 is TGCGCCAGCAGCGGACAGGGGCAGTTTTACAATGAGCAGTTCTTC.

This chain connects TRBV18 to TRBJ2-7, with TRBD2 matching 13 bases. CDR3 length: 16 residues. J gave up 4 bases and V 3 bases, and 6 bases lay outside the gene matches. The germline CDR1 and CDR2 sequences are KGHSH and LQKENI. This CDR3 reads CASSPSLAGGMYEQYF. CDR3 coding DNA: TGTGCCAGCTCACCCTCACTAGCGGGAGGGATGTACGAGCAGTACTTC.

The chain is built from TRBV2 and TRBJ1-5; D is unclear. Germline CDR1 is SNHLY and CDR2 is FYNNEI. Trimming cost V 7 bases and J 5 bases, with 15 bases left between them. The CDR3 has 14 residues. The CDR3 loop is CASTARDSYQPQHF. CDR3 in DNA: TGTGCCAGCACTGCGAGAGACTCTTATCAGCCCCAGCATTTT.

V gene TRBV6-5 combines with J gene TRBJ1-5; possibly TRBD1 for D (5 bases). The CDR3 has 13 residues. The germline V gene has CDR1 MNHEY and CDR2 SVGAGI. V was clipped by 6 bases and J by 1 base, with 7 bases between them. CDR3 sequence: CASRQDSNQPQHF. The DNA for the CDR3 is TGTGCCAGCAGACAGGACAGCAATCAGCCCCAGCATTTT.

V is TRBV9 and J is TRBJ1-5, with D uncertain. V lost 0 bases, J lost 4 bases, and 5 bases lay in between. CDR3 size: 13 residues. Germline V gene data show CDR1 as SGDLS and CDR2 as YYNGEE. CDR3 DNA sequence: TGTGCCAGCAGCGTAGCAGTTAATCAGCCCCAGCATTTT. This gives the protein CASSVAVNQPQHF. Using reference TRBV9 and TRBJ1-5 for the parts outside the CDR3, the full variable domain is DSGVTQTPKHLITATGQRVTLRCSPRSGDLSVYWYQQSLDQGLQFLIQYYNGEERAKGNILERFSAQQFPDLHSELNLSSLELGDSALYFCASSVAVNQPQHFGDGTRLSIL.

The table lists this clone with a count of one. The rearrangement joins TRBV10-3 to TRBJ1-5; 7 bases line up with TRBD1. Trimming cost V 2 bases and J 7 bases; bases outside gene matches: 8. CDR3 length equals 15 residues. Per the germline V gene, CDR1 is ENHRY and CDR2 is SYGVKD. CDR3 residues: CAISEIIGGGQPQHF. The CDR3 nucleotides are TGTGCCATCAGTGAGATCATAGGGGGCGGACAGCCCCAGCATTTT.

This chain uses TRBV4-1 with TRBJ2-1, with D perhaps matching TRBD2 (5 bases). The CDR3 has 16 amino acids. V lost 1 base, J lost 4 bases, and 14 bases lay in between. Germline V gene sequence: CDR1 MGHRA, CDR2 YSYEKL. The CDR3: CASSQGSGLNYNEQFF. The CDR3, as DNA: TGCGCCAGCAGCCAAGGGTCCGGACTTAATTACAATGAGCAGTTCTTC.

This clone was counted only a few times. For the CDR3, the DNA is TGCAGCGTTCCCCTATTGCGGGATAGCACAGATACGCAGTATTTT. This codes for CSVPLLRDSTDTQYF. V is TRBV29-1 and J is TRBJ2-3; D perhaps matches TRBD2 (6 bases). The CDR3 covers 15 residues. Germline V lookup: CDR1 SQVTM, CDR2 ANQGSEA. The V gene lost 5 bases and the J gene lost 0 bases, with 15 bases spanning the gap.

This chain links TRBV5-6 with TRBJ1-1, with unresolved D. The CDR3 has 18 residues. The V and J ends lost 6 bases and 4 bases respectively, with 28 bases between them. Germline values: CDR1 SGHDT, CDR2 YYEEEE. The CDR3 region has the DNA TGTGCCAGCACCCCCGGGATTCAGGCGGCCCTGGGTGGCACTGAAGCTTTCTTT. It translates to CASTPGIQAALGGTEAFF.

This clone has ten or more counts. V is TRBV5-6 and J is TRBJ2-7; TRBD1 is a possible D gene (7 bases). Germline values: CDR1 SGHDT, CDR2 YYEEEE. V dropped 4 bases and J dropped 2 bases, with 10 bases sitting between them. CDR3 length equals 13 residues. This chain's CDR3 is CASSRGTAYEQYF. As DNA, the CDR3 is TGTGCCAGCAGCCGCGGGACAGCCTACGAGCAGTACTTC.

The rearrangement joins TRBV6-1 to TRBJ1-2, with TRBD1 identical over 9 bases. Trimming at V came to 0 bases and at J to 5 bases, leaving 1 base not matched to a gene. The V gene's germline CDR1 is MNHNS and CDR2 SASEGT. The CDR3 has 14 residues. The CDR3 bases are TGTGCCAGCAGTGAAGCGGGACAGGGATATGGCTACACCTTC. Translated, it gives CASSEAGQGYGYTF.

The V and J genes are TRBV4-1 and TRBJ2-7, with a tentative D call TRBD2 (6 bases). Trimming removed 1 base at V and 4 bases at J, with 17 bases between. The CDR3 extends over 16 amino acids. The germline CDR1 and CDR2 sequences are MGHRA and YSYEKL. Here the CDR3 reads CASSQGGGAGRYEQYF. The CDR3 nucleotides read TGCGCCAGCAGCCAAGGAGGAGGGGCAGGGCGGTACGAGCAGTACTTC.

This clone was picked up a small number of times. CDR3: CASSVGLAGSSYEQYF. CDR3 DNA: TGTGCCAGCAGCGTCGGACTAGCGGGGAGCTCCTACGAGCAGTACTTC. V usage is TRBV5-7 and J usage is TRBJ2-7; TRBD2 matches 12 bases. TRBV5-7 is an ORF; its function is uncertain. The CDR3 is 16 residues long. With V trimmed by 4 bases and J by 0 bases, 5 bases remained unmatched.

Turning to this clone: The germline gene is not matched at one end of the junction; a read error may be the cause. The chain combines TRBV6-5 with TRBJ2-1; maybe TRBD1 (5 bases). This CDR3 has 12 residues. CDR1 and CDR2 from the germline V gene are MNHEY and SVGAGI. The CDR3 DNA reads TGTGCCAGCAGCCGTCAGGGCAATGGGCAGTTCTTC. As protein: CASSRQGNGQFF.

The sample holds one count of this clone. The rearrangement uses TRBV6-1 and TRBJ2-7; a weak D match, TRBD2 (6 bases). V was shortened by 7 bases and J by 4 bases, with 14 bases between the two germline ends. There are 13 residues in the CDR3. Per germline, CDR1 MNHNS and CDR2 SASEGT. The CDR3 reads CASTGTWGYEQYF. Written as DNA, the CDR3 is TGTGCCAGCACGGGGACTTGGGGATACGAGCAGTACTTC.

This rearrangement joins TRBV7-9 to TRBJ2-5, with 7 bases matching TRBD2. V lost 5 bases to trimming and J lost 4 bases; unmatched junction nucleotides: 7. Germline V lookup: CDR1 SEHNR, CDR2 FQNEAQ (reference sequence). This CDR3 is 14 amino acids long. The CDR3 sequence is CASSHLTSLETQYF. The CDR3 nucleotides are TGTGCCAGCAGCCATTTGACTAGCTTAGAGACCCAGTACTTC.

V usage is TRBV7-9 and J usage is TRBJ1-1; no clear D gene. The CDR3 runs 14 residues. The V end was cut by 0 bases, the J end by 6 bases, with 11 bases between. Germline V CDR1 and CDR2: SEHNR, FQNEAQ (reference sequence). The CDR3 region has the DNA TGTGCCAGCAGCTTAGCGCAGGCTTCAGCTGAAGCTTTCTTT. Its protein product is CASSLAQASAEAFF.

This clone was seen only a few times. The V and J genes are TRBV18 and TRBJ2-1, with TRBD1 matching 9 bases. Germline values: CDR1 KGHSH, CDR2 LQKENI. CDR3 length: 14 amino acids. V gave up 3 bases and J gave up 6 bases; unmatched junction bases: 3. The chain's CDR3 is CASSPRQGGNEQFF. The CDR3 DNA reads as TGTGCCAGCTCACCTCGACAGGGGGGCAATGAGCAGTTCTTC.

V usage is TRBV28 and J usage is TRBJ2-1, with 7 bases identical to TRBD1. The CDR3 consists of 16 residues. Per the germline V gene, CDR1 is MDHEN and CDR2 is SYDVKM. Losses at the gene ends were 5 bases for V and 0 bases for J; bases not matched to a gene: 7. The CDR3 sequence is CASSARQGNSYNEQFF. Written as DNA, the CDR3 is TGTGCCAGCAGTGCCCGACAGGGCAACTCCTACAATGAGCAGTTCTTC. The complete variable domain, with remaining parts taken from reference TRBV28 and TRBJ2-1, reads DVKVTQSSRYLVKRTGEKVFLECVQDMDHENMFWYRQDPGLGLRLIYFSYDVKMKEKGDIPEGYSVSREKKERFSLILESASTNQTSMYLCASSARQGNSYNEQFFGPGTRLTVL.

The CDR3 loop is CASTPLGGRGEQFF. Here the CDR3 DNA reads TGTGCCAGTACCCCCTTAGGCGGGAGGGGTGAGCAGTTCTTC. V and J are TRBV19 and TRBJ2-1; TRBD2 agrees at 9 bases. CDR1 LNHDA and CDR2 SQIVND come from the germline V gene (reference sequence). This CDR3 is built from 14 residues. The junction had 10 bases not matched to a gene; V was cut back by 7 bases and J by 9 bases.

V and J are TRBV21-1 and TRBJ2-5; the D call TRBD2 from the table was never checked on the DNA. TRBV21-1 is a pseudogene locus. This CDR3 is built from 14 residues. In DNA, the CDR3 is TGTGCCAGCAGCCCAAGGGTACTAGCGGAGACCCAGTACTTC. Its translation is CASSPRVLAETQYF.

V and J are TRBV5-1 and TRBJ2-7; 8 nucleotides agree with TRBD1. The CDR3 loop spans 14 amino acids. Germline-derived CDR1 and CDR2 are SGHRS and YFSETQ. With V trimmed by 2 bases and J by 5 bases, 6 bases remained unmatched. The DNA of the CDR3 is TGCGCCAGCAGCTTTACAGGGGGAAGGAACGAGCAGTACTTC. It encodes CASSFTGGRNEQYF. The full variable domain, with the rest looked up from reference TRBV5-1 and TRBJ2-7, is KAGVTQTPRYLIKTRGQQVTLSCSPISGHRSVSWYQQTPGQGLQFLFEYFSETQRNKGNFPGRFSGRQFSNSRSEMNVSTLELGDSALYLCASSFTGGRNEQYFGPGTRLTVT.

The chain carries TRBV7-2 and TRBJ2-1, with a weak D call TRBD2 (6 bases). This CDR3 comprises 17 residues. Deletions cut 2 bases from V and 5 bases from J, with 19 bases between. Germline V gene data show CDR1 as SGHTA and CDR2 as FQGNSA. The CDR3 region has the DNA TGTGCCAGCAGCTTAAGGTGGGGGGTAAGCGAGAACAATGAGCAGTTCTTC. The encoded protein is CASSLRWGVSENNEQFF.

This sequence joins TRBV6-1 and TRBJ1-3, with unresolved D. The CDR3 length is 15 residues. CDR1 and CDR2 from the germline V gene are MNHNS and SASEGT. With 6 bases removed from V and 0 bases from J, the gap between germline ends came to 12 bases. CDR3 sequence: CASSGSTASGNTIYF. For the CDR3, the DNA is TGTGCCAGCAGCGGATCCACAGCCTCTGGAAACACCATATATTTT.

CDR3 coding DNA: TGTGCCAGCACGTCCACTGAAGCTTTCTTT. Translating gives CASTSTEAFF. J is TRBJ1-1 and V is TRBV2; no definite D call. CDR1 is SNHLY, CDR2 FYNNEI, per germline. There are 10 residues in the CDR3. The V end was cut by 7 bases, the J end by 4 bases, with 4 bases between.